Below, 27 T cell receptor beta chains from the same sample are listed, as sequenced in a study of type 1 regulatory T cells. MiXCR, applied by TCRdb to the reads, yields one record per CDR3 protein. The sample lists roughly 46,000 distinct CDR3 sequences, more than 9% occurring once. These receptors have no known antigen. Sequences were obtained from cultured non-Tr1 T cells, either the whole culture or a sorted T cell fraction (not recorded which). The receptors stem from a human donor in good health.

This clonotype has at least ten counts. The V call is TRBV28, the J call TRBJ1-2; tentatively, D is TRBD1 (6 bases). Trimming left V 2 bases short and J 4 bases short, with 8 bases between. The length of the CDR3 is 13 residues. Germline V gene lookup returns CDR1 MDHEN and CDR2 SYDVKM. CDR3 region: CASSLGGVYGYTF. DNA for the CDR3: TGTGCCAGCAGTTTAGGGGGCGTCTATGGCTACACCTTC.

The chain carries TRBV12-3 or TRBV12-4 and TRBJ2-5, with 11 bases matching TRBD2. CDR3 length: 15 amino acids. J lost 5 bases, V lost 5 bases, and 7 bases had no gene match. The DNA of the CDR3 is TGTGCCAGCAGTCTCACAATAGCGGGAGGGGAGACCCAGTACTTC. Its translation: CASSLTIAGGETQYF.

In its sample, this clonotype was seen many times. J is TRBJ1-1 and V is TRBV20-1; weak D call: TRBD1 (5 bases). V was cut by 1 base and J by 11 bases, with 14 bases left in between. The CDR3 is 12 amino acids. Germline loops: CDR1 DFQATT, CDR2 SNEGSKA (reference sequence). The chain's CDR3 is CSARATGGTAFF. The CDR3 DNA reads TGCAGTGCTAGAGCCACCGGGGGTACGGCTTTCTTT.

Note on this clonotype: This sequence may be a read error, since a much larger clone differs from it by one base. The chain uses TRBV20-1 and TRBJ2-1; D not resolved. Trimming removed 2 bases at V and 7 bases at J, with 21 bases between. This CDR3 region has 16 residues. The germline gives CDR1 DFQATT, CDR2 SNEGSKA (reference sequence). The CDR3 protein is CSARRVAESMRNEQFF. The CDR3 nucleotides read TGCAGTGCTAGAAGGGTCGCTGAATCTATGAGAAATGAGCAGTTCTTC.

This clonotype was seen once. The CDR3 does not close with the conserved phenylalanine or tryptophan, likely indicating a read error. The limits of the CDR3 on the DNA are not certain, so only TCRdb's listed CDR3 is given. The chain employs TRBV4-3 and TRBJ1-2; the table assigns TRBD1, which was not confirmed against the DNA. Germline-derived CDR1 and CDR2 are LGHNA and YSLEER. Inclusive of both ends, the CDR3 amounts to 13 amino acids. CDR3 sequence reads: CASSQDAGGLQVA.

The sample holds many counts of this clonotype. The CDR3 coding sequence is TGTGCCAGCAGCTTAGACATCACTGAAGCTTTCTTT. It yields the protein CASSLDITEAFF. This chain connects TRBV7-9 to TRBJ1-1; D call uncertain. From germline, CDR1 is SEHNR and CDR2 FQNEAQ (reference sequence). V lost 1 base and J 4 bases, leaving 4 bases between the germline ends. The CDR3 covers 12 residues.

There are a few counts of this clonotype. The chain employs TRBV12-3 or TRBV12-4 and TRBJ2-7; 7 positions match TRBD2. Trimming cost V 1 base and J 4 bases; bases outside gene matches: 7. The CDR3 runs to 15 residues. The CDR3 loop reads CASSLEPSGVYEQYF. CDR3 nucleotide sequence: TGTGCCAGCAGTTTAGAGCCTAGCGGCGTATACGAGCAGTACTTC.

This clonotype appeared a few times. The chain combines TRBV29-1 with TRBJ2-5, with 13 bases lining up with TRBD2. Germline assignment: CDR1 SQVTM and CDR2 ANQGSEA. Trimming took 6 bases from V and 9 from J; bases not matched to a gene: 13. This CDR3 has 15 residues. The CDR3 protein is CSVGSGTSGTKPQYF. CDR3 sequence (DNA): TGCAGCGTCGGCTCCGGGACTAGCGGGACAAAGCCCCAGTACTTC. The entire variable domain, with the rest obtained from reference TRBV29-1 and TRBJ2-5, is as follows: SAVISQKPSRDICQRGTSLTIQCQVDSQVTMMFWYRQQPGQSLTLIATANQGSEATYESGFVIDKFPISRPNLTFSTLTVSNMSPEDSSIYLCSVGSGTSGTKPQYFGPGTRLLVL.

As to this clonotype: A much larger clone differs from this one at a single base, so this may be a read error. The chain carries TRBV3-1 and TRBJ2-1; D is ambiguous. Germline-derived CDR1 and CDR2 are LGHDT and YNNKEL (reference sequence). The CDR3 has 11 residues. Trimming took off 8 bases at V and 10 bases at J, with 12 bases between the two ends. The DNA of the CDR3 is TGTGCCAGCGCCCGGAGTAGCGAGCAGTTCTTC. This gives the protein CASARSSEQFF.

This clonotype has ten or more counts. This rearrangement joins TRBV9 to TRBJ2-5, with D perhaps matching TRBD1 (6 bases). The V end lost 0 bases, the J end lost 1 base, and 7 bases lay between the germline ends. Germline CDR1 and CDR2: SGDLS and YYNGEE. The length of the CDR3 is 14 residues. The CDR3, as DNA: TGTGCCAGCAGCGTAGACAGGGTCCAAGAGACCCAGTACTTC. This gives the protein CASSVDRVQETQYF.

The table lists this clonotype with many counts. The rearrangement uses TRBV19 and TRBJ2-5, with 7 bases fitting TRBD1. The CDR3 has 15 amino acids. After removal of 6 bases from V and 1 base from J, the junction contained 8 bases not matched to a gene. CDR1 and CDR2 (germline): LNHDA, SQIVND (reference sequence). The CDR3 region has the DNA TGTGCCAGTAGGGGGACAGCGGTAGGCCAAGAGACCCAGTACTTC. Its protein is CASRGTAVGQETQYF. The complete variable domain, with remaining parts taken from reference TRBV19 and TRBJ2-5, reads DGGITQSPKYLFRKEGQNVTLSCEQNLNHDAMYWYRQDPGQGLRLIYYSQIVNDFQKGDIAEGYSVSREKKESFPLTVTSAQKNPTAFYLCASRGTAVGQETQYFGPGTRLLVL.

This clonotype was observed many times. The gene calls are TRBV20-1 and TRBJ1-1, with D unresolved. Trimming shortened V by 8 bases and J by 8 bases, and 21 bases separated the two germline ends. The germline V gene encodes CDR1 DFQATT and CDR2 SNEGSKA (reference sequence). This CDR3 spans 13 amino acids. CDR3 coding DNA: TGCAGTCCCACGACCCCAAGGGTGGGAGAAGCTTTCTTT. It yields the protein CSPTTPRVGEAFF.

This clonotype was detected only once. A much bigger clone sits one base away, suggesting this may be a read error. The J gene is TRBJ1-3, the V gene TRBV28; D unclear. CDR1 and CDR2 from the germline V gene are MDHEN and SYDVKM. This CDR3 region has 16 residues. V dropped 3 bases and J dropped 0 bases, with 12 bases sitting between them. CDR3 in amino acids: CASSFPQQSSGNTIYF. The CDR3 region has the DNA TGTGCCAGCAGTTTCCCCCAGCAGAGCTCTGGAAACACCATATATTTT.

This clonotype showed up just a few times. This chain uses TRBV30 with TRBJ1-2; D is unresolved. The germline V and J ends were trimmed by 3 bases and 3 bases, with 17 bases remaining between them. CDR1 is GTSNPN, CDR2 SVGIG, per germline (reference sequence). CDR3 length: 15 amino acids. CDR3 residues: CAWSSPWTGDYGYTF. The CDR3 DNA sequence: TGTGCCTGGAGCTCACCGTGGACGGGCGACTATGGCTACACCTTC. The whole variable domain, remainder taken from reference TRBV30 and TRBJ1-2, is SQTIHQWPATLVQPVGSPLSLECTVEGTSNPNLYWYRQAAGRGLQLLFYSVGIGQISSEVPQNLSASRPQDRQFILSSKKLLLSDSGFYLCAWSSPWTGDYGYTFGSGTRLTVV.

This clonotype was recorded many times. The chain couples TRBV3-1 to TRBJ2-7; 9 nucleotides agree with TRBD2. Germline trimming cut 2 bases from V and 6 bases from J; bases unmatched to any gene: 2. This CDR3 is built from 13 residues. Germline CDR1 and CDR2: LGHDT and YNNKEL (reference sequence). CDR3 bases: TGTGCCAGCAGCCAATCGCGGGAGGGCGAGCAGTACTTC. Its translation: CASSQSREGEQYF.

In this sample, this clonotype turned up a few times. The genes are TRBV2 and TRBJ1-1; TRBD1 is a possible D gene (6 bases). V lost 2 bases, J lost 7 bases, and 11 bases lay in between. Germline loops: CDR1 SNHLY, CDR2 FYNNEI. The CDR3 has 13 residues. CDR3 in amino acids: CASSERTVDEAFF. In DNA form, the CDR3 reads TGTGCCAGCAGTGAAAGGACAGTGGATGAAGCTTTCTTT.

J is TRBJ1-4 and V is TRBV18, with a possible D match to TRBD1 (5 bases). The CDR3 covers 14 residues. The germline V gene has CDR1 KGHSH and CDR2 LQKENI. V shed 3 bases and J shed 0 bases, with 5 bases lying between them. The CDR3 here is CASSPTATNEKLFF. The CDR3 DNA follows: TGTGCCAGCTCACCGACAGCAACTAATGAAAAACTGTTTTTT.

This clonotype was counted at least ten times. The V and J genes are TRBV15 and TRBJ2-2; 8 bases fit TRBD1. CDR1 and CDR2 from the germline V gene are LNHNV and YYDKDF (reference sequence). V dropped 6 bases and J dropped 7; count of bases not matched to a gene: 10. The CDR3 loop spans 15 amino acids. The CDR3 region is CATSIDRGRSGELFF. The CDR3 DNA reads as TGTGCCACCAGTATAGACAGGGGAAGAAGCGGGGAGCTGTTTTTT.

J is TRBJ2-1 and V is TRBV20-1; D uncertain. Germline V CDR1 and CDR2: DFQATT, SNEGSKA (reference sequence). CDR3 length: 15 residues. V gave up 3 bases and J gave up 3 bases, with 15 bases separating them. The DNA of the CDR3 is TGCAGTGCTAGGGTTGACCCCGGATACTACAATGAGCAGTTCTTC. Translation: CSARVDPGYYNEQFF.

This clonotype has just a few counts. V and J are TRBV5-1 and TRBJ2-2; the D is unclear. V was clipped by 4 bases and J by 0 bases, with 4 bases between them. The CDR3 is made up of 13 amino acids. CDR1 is SGHRS, CDR2 YFSETQ, per germline. The CDR3 DNA sequence: TGCGCCAGCAGCCCCTCGAACACCGGGGAGCTGTTTTTT. It codes for CASSPSNTGELFF.

This clonotype was picked up a small number of times. This rearrangement joins TRBV5-4 to TRBJ1-1; 7 positions agree with TRBD1. The CDR3 totals 14 residues. CDR1 and CDR2 (germline): SGHNT, YYREEE (reference sequence). J gave up 6 bases and V 9 bases, and 14 bases lay outside the gene matches. The CDR3 sequence is CATGPGGRGAEAFF. The DNA of the CDR3 is TGTGCCACAGGGCCCGGGGGCAGGGGGGCTGAAGCTTTCTTT.

This clonotype is classed as medium-sized. The chain couples TRBV7-6 to TRBJ2-7, with a possible D match to TRBD2 (6 bases). Trimming stripped 5 bases from V and 5 bases from J, with 19 bases between. Germline V gene lookup returns CDR1 SGHVS and CDR2 FNYEAQ. The CDR3 runs to 15 residues. The CDR3 here is CASSHGGAPPNEQYF. DNA of the CDR3: TGTGCCAGCAGCCATGGAGGGGCACCTCCCAACGAGCAGTACTTC.

In its sample, this clonotype was seen many times. CDR3 coding DNA: TGTGCCAGCAGTTTATTTACTAGCGGGGGCCTCGGGCAGTTCTTC. This gives the protein CASSLFTSGGLGQFF. The chain couples TRBV12-3 or TRBV12-4 to TRBJ2-1; 11 bases are shared with TRBD2. V lost 2 bases to trimming and J lost 12 bases; unmatched junction nucleotides: 9. CDR3 length equals 15 residues.

This clonotype showed up many times. This sequence joins TRBV4-2 and TRBJ2-3, with D perhaps matching TRBD1 or TRBD2 (6 bases each). V was trimmed by 2 bases and J by 0 bases, leaving 12 bases between them. Germline V gene lookup returns CDR1 LGHNA and CDR2 YNFKEQ. The CDR3 spans 16 residues. This CDR3 reads CASSQTTGTSTDTQYF. The CDR3 coding sequence is TGTGCCAGCAGCCAAACCACAGGGACTAGCACAGATACGCAGTATTTT.

As for this clonotype: A much larger clone sits a single nucleotide away, making a read error possible. This sequence joins TRBV10-3 and TRBJ1-6; 7 nucleotides line up with TRBD1. The CDR3 has 13 amino acids. CDR1 ENHRY and CDR2 SYGVKD come from the germline V gene. V lost 11 bases and J lost 10; bases outside the gene matches: 11. The CDR3 bases are TGTGCCGTCAAGGGGGCAGGGTACTCACCCCTCCACTTT. Its translation is CAVKGAGYSPLHF.

The chain links TRBV9 to TRBJ2-1; no clear D gene. CDR1 and CDR2 (germline): SGDLS, YYNGEE. This CDR3 spans 13 amino acids. Trimming stripped 3 bases from V and 12 bases from J, with 16 bases between. The CDR3 loop reads CASSGSSPMRQFF. The CDR3 DNA reads TGTGCCAGCAGCGGGAGTTCGCCAATGAGGCAGTTCTTC.

This clonotype was recorded a few times. The V call is TRBV19, the J call TRBJ2-2; D is perhaps TRBD1 or TRBD2 (5 bases each). Germline lookup yields CDR1 LNHDA and CDR2 SQIVND (reference sequence). There are 14 residues in the CDR3. Trimming removed 5 bases from V and 10 bases from J, with 17 bases in between. As DNA, the CDR3 is TGTGCCAGTAGTCCGGGACGTCTGTCCGTGGAGCTGTTTTTT. This encodes CASSPGRLSVELFF.